This TCR beta chain is from a study of identical twins. CDR3 length equals 13 residues. Germline CDR1 MNHNS, CDR2 SASEGT. The V gene end was trimmed by 7 bases and the J gene end by 3 bases; junction bases not matched to a gene: 5. This clonotype came up many times. Its antigen is currently unknown. Healthy Caucasians, and only they, were the donors. Template switching added a universal primer binding site, and final cDNA carried unique molecular identifiers. One entry per CDR3 protein results from TCRdb running MiXCR on the 5' RACE reads. Of approximately 590,000 distinct CDR3 sequences in the sample, more than 9% were seen once. General observations from the study: Where beta out-of-frame sequences were concerned, excess twin sharing was weaker.

These sequences were also reported in another study, on yellow fever vaccine responses in identical twins. From that second work: It has been reported that, in twins, the vaccine T cell response seemed partly convergent and partly personalized.

The sample consisted of PBMCs. The clonotype was recovered from a woman aged 18-29 years in good health. The chain carries TRBV6-1 and TRBJ2-7; TRBD1 matches at 8 bases. CDR3 coding DNA: TGTGCCAGCACCTCCGGACAGGGCTACGAGCAGTACTTC. Amino acid sequence: CASTSGQGYEQYF.